A single sample gave rise to the 5 T cell receptor beta chains below, sequenced in a study of cytomegalovirus exposure and HLA in healthy donors. Primers: 60 Vbeta forward and 13 Jbeta reverse. The repertoire was sequenced with immunoSEQ multiplex PCR; TCRdb's copy has only in-frame clones and lacks some. The sample lists some 170,000 clones; about four fifths were seen once. Input material: PBMCs. The receptors shown here come from a female donor in good health and CMV-seronegative.

V usage is TRBV19 and J usage is TRBJ1-2; 9 nucleotides agree with TRBD1. The CDR3 runs 14 residues. The germline V gene encodes CDR1 LNHDA and CDR2 SQIVND (reference sequence). V dropped 5 bases and J dropped 8; count of bases not matched to a gene: 9. The DNA for the CDR3 is TGTGCCAGTAGTGCACAGGGGGCAAGCTACGGCTACACCTTC. Translating gives CASSAQGASYGYTF.

With regard to this clone: The sample carries other DNA sequences with the same CDR3. The rearrangement links TRBV28 to TRBJ2-3; D gene ambiguous. CDR3 size: 14 residues. Trimming removed 3 bases at V and 1 base at J, with 8 bases between. Germline CDR1 and CDR2: MDHEN and SYDVKM. The CDR3 DNA follows: TGTGCCAGCAGTTTTTTGGCGGGCACAGATACGCAGTATTTT. Amino acid sequence: CASSFLAGTDTQYF.

The chain joins TRBV6-5 to TRBJ2-1; TRBD2 aligns across 10 bases. Germline V gene sequence: CDR1 MNHEY, CDR2 SVGAGI. The trim removed 4 bases at V and 10 bases at J, leaving 10 bases unmatched. This CDR3 contains 15 residues. The CDR3 bases are TGTGCCAGCAGTTCCCCAGCGGGAGGGGTCTCGGAGCAGTTCTTC. This codes for CASSSPAGGVSEQFF.

V gene TRBV28 combines with J gene TRBJ2-4, with unresolved D. Germline lookup yields CDR1 MDHEN and CDR2 SYDVKM. V lost 5 bases and J 6 bases, leaving 17 bases between the germline ends. CDR3 length: 15 amino acids. CDR3 sequence (DNA): TGTGCCAGCAGTAACACAGCCCTTATGAGAAACATTCAGTACTTC. It codes for CASSNTALMRNIQYF. Full variable domain (rest looked up from reference TRBV28 and TRBJ2-4): DVKVTQSSRYLVKRTGEKVFLECVQDMDHENMFWYRQDPGLGLRLIYFSYDVKMKEKGDIPEGYSVSREKKERFSLILESASTNQTSMYLCASSNTALMRNIQYFGAGTRLSVL.

The chain combines TRBV2 with TRBJ2-5, with a tentative D call TRBD2 (5 bases). Trimming stripped 1 base from V and 5 bases from J, with 5 bases between. CDR1 SNHLY and CDR2 FYNNEI come from the germline V gene. This CDR3 spans 12 amino acids. The CDR3 reads CASSEGRETQYF. In nucleotides, the CDR3 is TGTGCCAGCAGTGAAGGGAGGGAGACCCAGTACTTC. Variable domain in full (rest from reference TRBV2 and TRBJ2-5): EPEVTQTPSHQVTQMGQEVILRCVPISNHLYFYWYRQILGQKVEFLVSFYNNEISEKSEIFDDQFSVERPDGSNFTLKIRSTKLEDSAMYFCASSEGRETQYFGPGTRLLVL.